The following is a T cell receptor beta chain sequence with its context. The antigen is undetermined. The sample originates from a study of cytomegalovirus exposure and HLA in healthy donors. Whole-study findings and limits: Productive rates of about 90% or about 30% were seen for most TCR beta V segments in an earlier analysis.

This CDR3 region has 15 residues. J was trimmed by 7 bases and V by 0 bases; bases with no gene match: 6. In germline, CDR1 is ENHRY, CDR2 SYGVKD. PCR employed 60 Vbeta and 13 Jbeta primers. Only in-frame clones appear in the TCRdb table, and some are missing; sequencing was by immunoSEQ multiplex PCR. The sample yields about 160,000 clones, around 88% seen once. This TCR derives from a young woman in good health and CMV-seronegative. The chain links TRBV10-3 to TRBJ1-5; the match to TRBD1 covers 7 bases. Sequenced sample: PBMCs. The CDR3, as DNA: TGTGCCATCAGTGAGTCAGGGGGCATGGGACAGCCCCAGCATTTT. The encoded protein is CAISESGGMGQPQHF.